This is a list of T cell receptor beta chains from one sample in a study of blood T cell repertoires in COVID-19. The table came from immunoSEQ multiplex PCR; TCRdb's copy has only in-frame clones and leaves some out. The sample carries almost 400,000 clones, approximately 89% recorded once. Sequencing was carried out using PBMCs or T cells enriched from blood (not recorded which). Source of these receptors: a woman in her twenties or thirties who had recovered from COVID-19. CDR3s include the opening cysteine and the closing phenylalanine or tryptophan. D genes are given only for firm matches. Clone size is not always given. Where it is, it says once, few, many or a class for expanded clones.

len	j_gene	d_gene	abundance	v_gene	CDR3aa	CDR3nt
14	TRBJ2-7	.	.	TRBV2	CASRARTVPYEQYF	TGTGCCAGCAGAGCCAGGACAGTACCCTACGAGCAGTACTTC
16	TRBJ1-3	.	.	TRBV28	CASSLGWEVAGNTIYF	TGTGCCAGCAGTTTGGGGTGGGAGGTGGCTGGAAACACCATATATTTT
14	TRBJ2-7	TRBD2	.	TRBV9	CASSVRLAGDEQYF	TGTGCCAGCAGCGTGAGGCTAGCGGGAGATGAGCAGTACTTC
14	TRBJ1-4	TRBD1	.	TRBV7-2	CASRGGGTGEKLFF	TGTGCCAGCAGAGGGGGGGGGACAGGAGAAAAACTGTTTTTT
11	TRBJ2-2	.	.	TRBV2	CASSVTGELFF	TGTGCCAGCAGCGTAACCGGGGAGCTGTTTTTT
14	TRBJ2-1	.	.	TRBV5-1	CASSLQSSYNEQFF	TGCGCCAGCAGCTTACAGAGCTCCTACAATGAGCAGTTCTTC
18	TRBJ1-3	.	.	TRBV15	CATSRLPGSWTSGNTIYF	TGTGCCACCAGCAGACTACCGGGGAGCTGGACCTCTGGAAACACCATATATTTT
15	TRBJ1-3	.	.	TRBV4-3	CASSQGRVSGNTIYF	TGCGCCAGCAGCCAAGGACGGGTCTCTGGAAACACCATATATTTT
13	TRBJ1-1	.	.	TRBV27	CASSTGLGTEAFF	TGTGCCAGCAGTACAGGGCTGGGCACTGAAGCTTTCTTT
13	TRBJ2-7	.	.	TRBV27	CASRGLISYEQYF	TGTGCCTCTAGGGGATTAATCTCCTACGAGCAGTACTTC
15	TRBJ2-5	.	.	TRBV9	CASSVDPGRGETQYF	TGTGCCAGCAGCGTAGACCCTGGTAGGGGAGAGACCCAGTACTTC
13	TRBJ1-1	.	.	TRBV5-1	CASSLGENTEAFF	TGCGCCAGCAGCTTGGGAGAGAACACTGAAGCTTTCTTT
17	TRBJ2-2	.	.	TRBV7-7	CASSLDRFSKTAGELFF	TGTGCTAGCAGCCTCGACAGATTCTCTAAAACGGCCGGGGAGCTGTTTTTT
15	TRBJ1-4	TRBD1	.	TRBV28	CASSFRQGASEKLFF	TGTGCCAGCAGTTTCCGACAGGGGGCGAGTGAAAAACTGTTTTTT
15	TRBJ1-2	.	.	TRBV7-2	CASSLGGHGGYGYTF	TGTGCCAGCAGCTTAGGAGGACACGGTGGCTATGGCTACACCTTC
15	TRBJ1-1	.	.	TRBV5-1	CASSSLSVMPTEAFF	TGCGCCAGCAGCTCCCTCAGTGTTATGCCCACTGAAGCTTTCTTT
13	TRBJ1-1	.	.	TRBV4-2	CASSQAGYTEAFF	TGTGCCAGCAGCCAGGCAGGGTACACTGAAGCTTTCTTT
17	TRBJ1-1	.	.	TRBV28	CASNAPGDPRTNTEAFF	TGTGCCAGCAACGCGCCGGGGGATCCTCGCACGAACACTGAAGCTTTCTTT
17	TRBJ2-7	TRBD2	.	TRBV3-1/TRBV3-2	CASSQDPSGLSSYEQYF	TGTGCCAGCAGCCAAGACCCTAGCGGGCTCTCCTCCTACGAGCAGTACTTC
13	TRBJ1-2	.	.	TRBV5-1	CASSLGQVYGYTF	TGCGCCAGCAGCTTGGGGCAGGTCTATGGCTACACCTTC
15	TRBJ1-1	.	.	TRBV27	CASTPGRGANTEAFF	TGTGCCAGCACCCCAGGGAGGGGGGCGAACACTGAAGCTTTCTTT
13	TRBJ2-1	.	.	TRBV5-1	CASSSRGYNEQFF	TGCGCCAGCAGCTCCCGGGGCTACAATGAGCAGTTCTTC
18	TRBJ2-7	.	once	TRBV21-1	CASSKVVGRATSCYEQYF	TGTGCCAGCAGCAAAGTTGTCGGCAGGGCCACATCCTGCTACGAGCAGTACTTC
13	TRBJ1-5	.	.	TRBV30	CAWSSRGRQPQHF	TGTGCCTGGAGTAGCAGGGGTCGACAGCCCCAGCATTTT
17	TRBJ1-2	TRBD1	.	TRBV10-1	CASSANDRGPMNYGYTF	TGCGCCAGCAGTGCGAACGACAGGGGGCCAATGAACTATGGCTACACCTTC
15	TRBJ2-5	TRBD2	.	TRBV7-2	CASRIAGAPQETQYF	TGTGCCAGCCGGATAGCGGGGGCCCCACAAGAGACCCAGTACTTC
14	TRBJ2-7	.	.	TRBV18	CASSQEQPPYEQYF	TGTGCCAGCTCACAGGAACAGCCTCCCTACGAGCAGTACTTC
13	TRBJ1-1	TRBD1	few	TRBV28	CASRPTGTGGAFF	TGTGCCAGCAGACCCACCGGGACAGGGGGTGCTTTCTTT
14	TRBJ2-1	TRBD2	.	TRBV7-9	CASSPSGGDNEQFF	TGTGCCAGCAGCCCTAGCGGGGGGGACAATGAGCAGTTCTTC
14	TRBJ1-4	TRBD1	.	TRBV30	CAWTAGTGREKLFF	TGTGCCTGGACAGCCGGGACAGGGCGTGAAAAACTGTTTTTT
16	TRBJ1-4	.	.	TRBV6-6	CASSYPRGRTDEKLFF	TGTGCCAGCAGTTACCCCCGGGGGAGAACGGATGAAAAACTGTTTTTT
12	TRBJ2-5	.	.	TRBV5-1	CASSSDRETQYF	TGCGCCAGCAGCTCCGACAGAGAGACCCAGTACTTC
16	TRBJ1-3	TRBD1	.	TRBV19	CASSGQGQESGNTIYF	TGTGCCAGTAGCGGACAGGGACAGGAGTCTGGAAACACCATATATTTT
16	TRBJ1-1	.	.	TRBV5-6	CASSLDLGGTNTEAFF	TGTGCCAGCAGCTTAGATTTAGGAGGTACAAACACTGAAGCTTTCTTT
15	TRBJ1-1	.	.	TRBV4-3	CASSQPGAMNTEAFF	TGCGCCAGCAGCCAGCCGGGAGCAATGAACACTGAAGCTTTCTTT
15	TRBJ1-2	TRBD1	.	TRBV28	CASSYTRGPNYGYTF	TGTGCCAGCAGTTACACCAGGGGGCCCAACTATGGCTACACCTTC
13	TRBJ1-1	TRBD1	.	TRBV19	CASSNQQGTEAFF	TGTGCCAGTAGTAACCAACAGGGGACTGAAGCTTTCTTT
18	TRBJ2-7	TRBD1	once	TRBV9	CASSVGPPGTGKTYEQYF	TGTGCCAGCAGCGTAGGCCCCCCGGGGACAGGAAAAACCTACGAGCAGTACTTC
14	TRBJ1-5	.	.	TRBV6-5	CASSPQGGFEPQHF	TGTGCCAGCAGTCCCCAGGGAGGGTTTGAGCCCCAGCATTTT
16	TRBJ2-1	TRBD2	.	TRBV2	CASSEARAGAYNEQFF	TGTGCCAGCAGTGAAGCAAGAGCGGGAGCCTACAATGAGCAGTTCTTC
13	TRBJ1-4	TRBD1	.	TRBV5-5	CASSSTGDEKLFF	TGTGCCAGCAGCTCGACAGGGGATGAAAAACTGTTTTTT
12	TRBJ2-5	.	.	TRBV13	CASSLVSETQYF	TGTGCCAGCAGCTTAGTTAGCGAGACCCAGTACTTC
15	TRBJ1-2	TRBD1	many	TRBV5-1	CASSLEGQGMNGYTF	TGCGCCAGCAGCTTGGAGGGACAGGGAATGAATGGCTACACCTTC
11	TRBJ2-7	TRBD2	many	TRBV30	CAGGSSYEQYF	TGTGCGGGGGGGAGCTCCTACGAGCAGTACTTC
16	TRBJ1-5	.	once	TRBV19	CASSLRGPTPHQPQHF	TGTGCCAGTAGTCTACGAGGGCCAACCCCCCATCAGCCCCAGCATTTT
14	TRBJ1-3	TRBD1	.	TRBV29-1	CSARTGNVGNTIYF	TGCAGCGCCAGGACAGGGAACGTCGGAAACACCATATATTTT
15	TRBJ1-6	.	.	TRBV5-4	CASSLGGVGNSPLHF	TGTGCCAGCAGCTTGGGGGGAGTGGGAAATTCACCCCTCCACTTT
15	TRBJ1-4	TRBD1	.	TRBV6-5	CASKTGGLSNEKLFF	TGTGCCAGCAAGACAGGGGGCTTGTCTAATGAAAAACTGTTTTTT
14	TRBJ1-1	.	.	TRBV18	CASSPGPRDTEAFF	TGTGCCAGCTCACCAGGGCCGCGCGACACTGAAGCTTTCTTT
16	TRBJ2-5	TRBD1	many	TRBV5-5	CASSLVPGGPRETQYF	TGTGCCAGCAGCTTAGTCCCAGGGGGCCCCCGGGAGACCCAGTACTTC
14	TRBJ1-2	TRBD1	.	TRBV9	CASSGQGGFEGYTF	TGTGCCAGCAGCGGACAGGGTGGGTTCGAGGGCTACACCTTC
12	TRBJ2-1	.	.	TRBV3-1/TRBV3-2	CASIGTSNEQFF	TGTGCCAGCATAGGGACTTCCAATGAGCAGTTCTTC
14	TRBJ1-1	.	.	TRBV7-2	CASMGGRANTEAFF	TGTGCCAGCATGGGCGGCAGGGCGAACACTGAAGCTTTCTTT
13	TRBJ1-2	.	few	TRBV24-1	CATSEGAGYGYTF	TGTGCCACCAGTGAGGGGGCAGGATATGGCTACACCTTC